One and the same sample provided the 14 T cell receptor beta chains below, sequenced in a study of T cells after yellow fever vaccination. TCRdb reanalysed the 5' RACE reads using MiXCR and keeps one entry per CDR3 protein. The table has about 300,000 distinct CDR3 sequences, 7.5% to 9.5% seen once. The starting material was CD4+ T cells sorted from PBMCs, obtained 5 days after the yellow fever booster vaccination. These receptors came from a man between 18 and 35 years old who received the YFV17D yellow fever vaccine.

The chain links TRBV9 to TRBJ1-1; D is perhaps TRBD1 (5 bases). Trimming cost V 0 bases and J 5 bases, with 8 bases left between them. This CDR3 region has 13 residues. The germline V gene encodes CDR1 SGDLS and CDR2 YYNGEE. Written as DNA, the CDR3 is TGTGCCAGCAGCGTAGAACGGGGGACTGAAGCTTTCTTT. Protein sequence: CASSVERGTEAFF.

V is TRBV7-6 and J is TRBJ2-5, with TRBD2 identical over 10 bases. The junction had 7 bases not matched to a gene; V was cut back by 1 base and J by 5 bases. The CDR3 covers 16 residues. Germline V gene sequence: CDR1 SGHVS, CDR2 FNYEAQ. The CDR3 DNA reads TGTGCCAGCAGCTTAGTAGCGGGGGGCCTCCGGGAGACCCAGTACTTC. This gives the protein CASSLVAGGLRETQYF.

The rearrangement links TRBV10-3 to TRBJ2-1; TRBD1 or TRBD2 may be the D gene (5 bases each). CDR3 size: 15 residues. Trimming removed 0 bases at V and 3 bases at J, with 9 bases between. CDR1 is ENHRY and CDR2 is SYGVKD in the germline V gene. The CDR3 nucleotides read TGTGCCATCAGTGAGTCGGGGACCAACTACAATGAGCAGTTCTTC. This codes for CAISESGTNYNEQFF.

The chain joins TRBV7-2 to TRBJ2-7; unclear D gene. V was clipped by 5 bases and J by 3 bases, with 17 bases between them. Germline V CDR1 and CDR2: SGHTA, FQGNSA. The CDR3 is 15 amino acids. DNA of the CDR3: TGTGCCAGCAGCCAAGAGGCCAATTCCTTCTACGAGCAGTACGTC. It is translated as CASSQEANSFYEQYV.

The chain links TRBV27 to TRBJ2-5, with unresolved D. Germline CDR1 reads MNHEY; CDR2 reads SMNVEV (reference sequence). The CDR3 length is 13 residues. The V and J ends lost 2 bases and 5 bases respectively, with 9 bases between them. The CDR3 spells CASSLLFPETQYF. The CDR3 DNA is TGTGCCAGCAGTTTACTCTTTCCGGAGACCCAGTACTTC.

This clonotype was counted many times. CDR3 region: CASSLETVWGELFF. CDR3 DNA sequence: TGCGCCAGCAGCTTGGAAACAGTGTGGGGGGAGCTGTTTTTT. The chain recombines TRBV5-1 with TRBJ2-2; no definite D call. The CDR3 contains 14 residues. Germline loops: CDR1 SGHRS, CDR2 YFSETQ. Trimming pared 0 bases from V and 8 bases from J, leaving 11 bases between.

This clonotype was detected a few times. The chain has TRBV9 and TRBJ2-7; D remains ambiguous. Germline V gives CDR1 SGDLS, CDR2 YYNGEE. The CDR3 totals 17 residues. The germline V and J ends were trimmed by 0 bases and 0 bases, with 16 bases remaining between them. The CDR3 DNA follows: TGTGCCAGCAGCGTAGCAGCGAGAAGTTCTAGCTCCTACGAGCAGTACTTC. This gives the protein CASSVAARSSSSYEQYF.

This clonotype was detected only a few times. The chain links TRBV28 to TRBJ1-3; the D is unclear. Germline V gene lookup returns CDR1 MDHEN and CDR2 SYDVKM. With 5 bases removed from V and 0 bases from J, the gap between germline ends came to 8 bases. This CDR3 spans 14 amino acids. DNA of the CDR3: TGTGCCAGCAGTGGACGTAACTCTGGAAACACCATATATTTT. It yields the protein CASSGRNSGNTIYF.

The chain has TRBV24-1 and TRBJ2-1; 11 nucleotides match TRBD1. Germline V gene lookup returns CDR1 KGHDR and CDR2 SFDVKD. This CDR3 spans 16 amino acids. With V trimmed by 3 bases and J by 5 bases, 5 bases remained unmatched. The CDR3 sequence: CATSDPGTGGNNEQFF. In DNA form, the CDR3 reads TGTGCCACCAGTGATCCCGGGACAGGGGGAAACAATGAGCAGTTCTTC.

This clonotype was seen a few times. The chain links TRBV7-2 to TRBJ1-2; TRBD1 is a possible D gene (6 bases). CDR3 length: 15 amino acids. Trimming took 1 base from V and 4 from J, leaving 13 bases between them. The germline CDR1 and CDR2 sequences are SGHTA and FQGNSA. The CDR3 reads CASSLVTRGSYGYTF. CDR3 sequence (DNA): TGTGCCAGCAGCTTAGTGACCAGGGGCTCCTATGGCTACACCTTC.

The CDR3 coding sequence is TGTGCCAGCAGGAAACACGCGAACACCGGGGAGCTGTTTTTT. Its translation: CASRKHANTGELFF. The chain employs TRBV27 and TRBJ2-2, with D unclear. The CDR3 length is 14 residues. Germline CDR1 is MNHEY and CDR2 is SMNVEV (reference sequence). Trimming cost V 6 bases and J 0 bases, with 8 bases left between them.

This clonotype was counted between two and nine times. The rearrangement links TRBV7-2 to TRBJ2-4; D not certain. This CDR3 has 15 residues. The V end was cut by 3 bases, the J end by 0 bases, with 9 bases between. Germline assignment: CDR1 SGHTA and CDR2 FQGNSA. The CDR3 DNA is TGTGCCAGCAGCTTGGATGTGTTAGCCAAAAACATTCAGTACTTC. Translation: CASSLDVLAKNIQYF.

This chain links TRBV5-1 with TRBJ2-6; no clear D. Germline assignment: CDR1 SGHRS and CDR2 YFSETQ. V dropped 4 bases and J dropped 0 bases, with 11 bases sitting between them. The CDR3 runs to 16 residues. Here the CDR3 reads CASSLGRSSGANVLTF. Written as DNA, the CDR3 is TGCGCCAGCAGCCTAGGACGGAGCTCTGGGGCCAACGTCCTGACTTTC.

This clonotype was observed many times. The chain employs TRBV12-3 or TRBV12-4 and TRBJ2-5; tentative D call: TRBD2 (5 bases). The CDR3 has 14 amino acids. Trimming took off 1 base at V and 5 bases at J, with 11 bases between the two ends. CDR3 protein: CASSLGPAGETQYF. CDR3 nucleotides: TGTGCCAGCAGTTTAGGTCCGGCGGGCGAGACCCAGTACTTC.